This T cell receptor (beta chain) was retrieved from a study of human T cells and chemical hapten exposure. Stated time point: patch test 1, 2 weeks after DPC sensitization. As for treatment: therapeutic diphenylcyclopropenone sensitization with weekly scalp DPC. Non-pregnant alopecia patients aged 18 to 70, suitable for DPC therapy. TCRdb ran MiXCR on the RACE reads and lists one entry per CDR3 protein. The sample consists of 180,000 or so distinct CDR3 sequences, around 20% of them appearing once. Germline assignment: CDR1 DFQATT and CDR2 SNEGSKA (reference sequence). Trimming took 5 bases from V and 0 from J, leaving 11 bases between them. The length of the CDR3 is 14 residues. Worth noting for this clonotype: What it recognizes is unknown.

Study-level results: Expanded TCR counts at PT1 went up together with patch test score, a positive correlation. TCRs at high frequency, those above 1 in 1000, did not change with DPC sensitization.

The input for sequencing was whole blood, taken in connection with sensitization to the hapten diphenylcyclopropenone (DPC). The clonotype originates from a woman in her fifties or sixties with alopecia areata. Some clones in this sample may be carry-over from other donors' samples. The rearrangement links TRBV20-1 to TRBJ2-1, with D perhaps matching TRBD1 or TRBD2 (5 bases each). The CDR3 region is CSAYGTRSYNEQFF. The CDR3 region has the DNA TGCAGTGCTTACGGGACCCGCTCCTACAATGAGCAGTTCTTC.